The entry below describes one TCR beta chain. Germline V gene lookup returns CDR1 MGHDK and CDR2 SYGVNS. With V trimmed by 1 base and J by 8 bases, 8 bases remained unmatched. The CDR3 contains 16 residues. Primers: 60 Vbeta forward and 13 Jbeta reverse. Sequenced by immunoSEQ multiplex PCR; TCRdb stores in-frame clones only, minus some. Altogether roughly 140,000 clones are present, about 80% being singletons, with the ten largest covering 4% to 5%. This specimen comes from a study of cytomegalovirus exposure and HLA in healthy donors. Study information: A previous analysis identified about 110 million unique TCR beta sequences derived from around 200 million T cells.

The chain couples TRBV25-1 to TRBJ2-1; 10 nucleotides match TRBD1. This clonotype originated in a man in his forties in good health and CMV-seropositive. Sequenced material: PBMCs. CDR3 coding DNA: TGTGCCAGCAGTGAATCGGACAGGGGGGTGTACGATGAGCAGTTCTTC. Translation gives CASSESDRGVYDEQFF.